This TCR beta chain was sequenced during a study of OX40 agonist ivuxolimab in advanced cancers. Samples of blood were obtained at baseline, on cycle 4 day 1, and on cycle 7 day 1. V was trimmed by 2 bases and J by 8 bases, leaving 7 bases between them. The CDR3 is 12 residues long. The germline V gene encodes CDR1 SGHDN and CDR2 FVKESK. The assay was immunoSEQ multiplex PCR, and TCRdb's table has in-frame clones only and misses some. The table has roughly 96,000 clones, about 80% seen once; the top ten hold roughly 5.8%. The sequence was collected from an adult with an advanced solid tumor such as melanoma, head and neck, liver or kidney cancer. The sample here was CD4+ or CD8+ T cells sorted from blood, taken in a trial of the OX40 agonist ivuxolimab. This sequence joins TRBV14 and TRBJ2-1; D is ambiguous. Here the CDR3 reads CASSQNSHEQFF. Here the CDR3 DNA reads TGTGCCAGCAGCCAAAACAGCCATGAGCAGTTCTTC.